Shown below are 4 T cell receptor beta chains from a single sample sequenced in a study of shared clonotypes between healthy human individuals. In the naive CD8 group, cells lacked CD45RO and were positively selected for CCR7, so terminally differentiated effector memory CD45RA+ cells were left out. Only in-frame clones appear in the TCRdb table, and some are missing; sequencing was by immunoSEQ multiplex PCR. Among around 1.9 million clones, 90% to 95% were seen once, and the ten largest hold over 1.5%. Sequenced material: naive CD8+ T cells from PBMCs. The receptors shown here come from a man between 18 and 29 years old in good health. Some clones in this sample may be carry-over from other donors' samples.

This chain uses TRBV11-3 with TRBJ2-4, with D perhaps assigned TRBD1 or TRBD2 (5 bases each). Germline CDR1 and CDR2: SGHNT and YENEEA. The CDR3 consists of 17 residues. V was shortened by 2 bases and J by 0 bases, with 14 bases between the two germline ends. CDR3 protein: CASSLQLGPLAKNIQYF. The CDR3 bases are TGTGCCAGCAGCTTACAACTGGGACCCCTAGCCAAAAACATTCAGTACTTC.

The chain links TRBV10-3 to TRBJ1-1; 8 positions agree with TRBD1. J was trimmed by 0 bases and V by 6 bases; bases with no gene match: 6. Germline CDR1 ENHRY, CDR2 SYGVKD. The CDR3 covers 15 residues. CDR3 coding DNA: TGTGCCATCAGGGACAGGGAGGGGGTGAACACTGAAGCTTTCTTT. Its translation is CAIRDREGVNTEAFF.

The rearrangement uses TRBV7-9 and TRBJ1-4; D is undetermined. CDR1 is SEHNR, CDR2 FQNEAQ, per germline (reference sequence). CDR3 size: 15 residues. The ends were cut back, 1 base at V and 8 bases at J, with 14 bases in the middle. CDR3 sequence reads: CASSLDGSYWEKLFF. DNA for the CDR3: TGTGCCAGCAGCTTAGATGGAAGTTACTGGGAAAAACTGTTTTTT.

V usage is TRBV28 and J usage is TRBJ2-2; TRBD1 matches at 8 bases. Trimming at V came to 6 bases and at J to 6 bases, leaving 12 bases not matched to a gene. Germline CDR1 MDHEN, CDR2 SYDVKM. CDR3 length equals 16 residues. CDR3 coding DNA: TGTGCCAGCAGGCCAAAGGACAGGGTTTTCCCCGGGGAGCTGTTTTTT. It yields the protein CASRPKDRVFPGELFF.